These 9 T cell receptor beta chains were sequenced from one sample in a study of shared clonotypes between healthy human individuals. Method: immunoSEQ multiplex PCR; TCRdb's copy keeps in-frame clones and lacks some. Of about 680,000 clones listed, 55% to 85% are singletons. Sample: memory CD4+ T cells sorted from blood. Subset specified: CD45RA-negative fraction. The receptors derive from a woman aged 30 to 39 in good health.

There are a few counts of this clone. The J gene is TRBJ2-2, the V gene TRBV5-1; 9 positions agree with TRBD1. Germline assignment: CDR1 SGHRS and CDR2 YFSETQ. J lost 4 bases, V lost 7 bases, and 5 bases had no gene match. This CDR3 has 14 amino acids. The CDR3 protein is CASQQGASTGELFF. The CDR3, as DNA: TGCGCCAGCCAACAGGGGGCGAGCACCGGGGAGCTGTTTTTT.

A few counts support this clone. This chain connects TRBV7-9 to TRBJ1-4, with 10 bases aligning to TRBD1. V dropped 5 bases and J dropped 6; count of bases not matched to a gene: 9. CDR1 and CDR2 (germline): SEHNR, FQNEAQ (reference sequence). This CDR3 spans 16 amino acids. The CDR3 region has the DNA TGTGCCAGCAGCAACAATCCCGGGACAGGGGATGAAAAACTGTTTTTT. Translation gives CASSNNPGTGDEKLFF.

V is TRBV19 and J is TRBJ2-7; 9 nucleotides align to TRBD2. The CDR3 runs to 14 residues. Germline V gives CDR1 LNHDA, CDR2 SQIVND (reference sequence). J gave up 4 bases and V 5 bases, and 6 bases lay outside the gene matches. The CDR3 nucleotides read TGTGCCAGTAGTCCCCTAGCGGGACGGTACGAGCAGTACTTC. This translates into CASSPLAGRYEQYF.

This clone showed up just a few times. The chain recombines TRBV7-3 with TRBJ2-3, with TRBD2 identical over 7 bases. J was trimmed by 3 bases and V by 10 bases; bases with no gene match: 10. This CDR3 has 14 residues. CDR1 is SGHTA, CDR2 FQGTGA, per germline. CDR3 DNA sequence: TGTGCCACCCCCGGGGGGTGGCGGACAGATACGCAGTATTTT. Translation gives CATPGGWRTDTQYF.

V is TRBV2 and J is TRBJ2-3; possibly TRBD2 for D (5 bases). Looked up from germline, CDR1 is SNHLY and CDR2 is FYNNEI. This CDR3 contains 16 residues. V lost 0 bases, J lost 1 base, and 11 bases lay in between. CDR3 bases: TGTGCCAGCAGTGAAGCTAGGAGGTTTGGCACAGATACGCAGTATTTT. The encoded protein is CASSEARRFGTDTQYF. Combining the CDR3 with reference TRBV2 and TRBJ2-3 gives the whole variable domain EPEVTQTPSHQVTQMGQEVILRCVPISNHLYFYWYRQILGQKVEFLVSFYNNEISEKSEIFDDQFSVERPDGSNFTLKIRSTKLEDSAMYFCASSEARRFGTDTQYFGPGTRLTVL.

J is TRBJ1-4 and V is TRBV19; D not resolved. The CDR3 is 15 amino acids. From germline, CDR1 is LNHDA and CDR2 SQIVND (reference sequence). V was trimmed by 4 bases and J by 0 bases, leaving 9 bases between them. Written as DNA, the CDR3 is TGTGCCAGTAGTAGGCGCGGGCCAACTAATGAAAAACTGTTTTTT. Translated, it gives CASSRRGPTNEKLFF.

This clone came up once. This chain uses TRBV2 with TRBJ2-2; TRBD2 agrees at 7 bases. The CDR3 is 15 amino acids. CDR1 is SNHLY and CDR2 is FYNNEI in the germline V gene. V lost 7 bases to trimming and J lost 6 bases; unmatched junction nucleotides: 11. This CDR3 is CASIRGGSWAGELFF. The DNA of the CDR3 is TGTGCCAGCATCAGAGGCGGGAGCTGGGCCGGGGAGCTGTTTTTT. The full variable domain, in which reference TRBV2 and TRBJ2-2 provide the parts outside the CDR3, is EPEVTQTPSHQVTQMGQEVILRCVPISNHLYFYWYRQILGQKVEFLVSFYNNEISEKSEIFDDQFSVERPDGSNFTLKIRSTKLEDSAMYFCASIRGGSWAGELFFGEGSRLTVL.

This chain links TRBV5-1 with TRBJ2-3; no reliable D call. Germline CDR1 and CDR2: SGHRS and YFSETQ. Trimming took 5 bases from V and 1 from J, leaving 11 bases between them. The CDR3 is made up of 14 amino acids. CDR3 amino acids: CASSRGARTDTQYF. In nucleotides, the CDR3 is TGCGCCAGCAGTAGAGGAGCGCGCACAGATACGCAGTATTTT.

The chain combines TRBV7-8 with TRBJ2-7, with TRBD2 identical over 8 bases. Germline assignment: CDR1 SGHVS and CDR2 FQNEAQ. The V segment lost 5 bases and the J segment 3 bases; nucleotides outside the gene matches: 12. The CDR3 is 16 residues long. The chain's CDR3 is CASSNPAGGALYEQYF. CDR3 sequence (DNA): TGTGCCAGCAGCAACCCGGCGGGAGGCGCCCTCTACGAGCAGTACTTC.